These T cell receptor beta chains were read from a single sample in a study of response to subunit inactivated influenza vaccine. Using its own MiXCR run on the RT-PCR reads, TCRdb lists one record per CDR3 protein. The sample records about 310,000 distinct CDR3 sequences, 21% being singletons. This material consisted of PBMCs from blood, taken less than 22 months after vaccination. The receptors shown here come from a man aged 50-75 years who received an inactivated influenza vaccine. Both conserved end residues are part of each CDR3. The D gene is left open where the match is weak. Part of the rows lack a size; the others show once, few, many or a class for expanded clones.

v_gene	len	j_gene	d_gene	abundance	CDR3nt	CDR3aa
TRBV20-1	16	TRBJ2-1	TRBD2	.	TGCAGTGCTCCCAGAGGGAGGGCCCATTCCTACAATGAGCAGTTCTTC	CSAPRGRAHSYNEQFF
TRBV12-3/TRBV12-4	15	TRBJ2-5	TRBD2	.	TGTGCCAGCATAGCGGGAGGAGTGAAGGGAGAGACCCAGTACTTC	CASIAGGVKGETQYF
TRBV20-1	16	TRBJ2-5	TRBD2	few	TGCAGTGCTAGAGATCTGAGGGTAGCGGGGCAAGAGACCCAGTACTTC	CSARDLRVAGQETQYF
TRBV7-2	14	TRBJ1-1	.	.	TGTGCCAGCAGCCCCACGGGGGAAGACACTGAAGCTTTCTTT	CASSPTGEDTEAFF
TRBV12-3/TRBV12-4	14	TRBJ2-2	.	.	TGTGCCAGCAGTTCTCGACCCGGTGGCGGGGAGCTGTTTTTT	CASSSRPGGGELFF
TRBV11-2	15	TRBJ2-3	TRBD2	few	TGTGCCAGCAGCTATCCTAGCGGTGGCACAGATACGCAGTATTTT	CASSYPSGGTDTQYF
TRBV4-2	16	TRBJ1-4	.	few	TGTGCCAGCAGCCAAGTTTCTGGCAGGGAAACGGAAAAACTGTTTTTT	CASSQVSGRETEKLFF
TRBV2	14	TRBJ1-3	.	.	TGTGCCAGCAGCTACGGGACGACTGGAAACACCATATATTTT	CASSYGTTGNTIYF
TRBV4-1	15	TRBJ1-5	.	.	TGCGCCAGCAGCCTCTCTCCGGACGGGGATCAGCCCCAGCATTTT	CASSLSPDGDQPQHF
TRBV12-3/TRBV12-4	14	TRBJ1-5	.	few	TGTGCCAGCAATAGGGTTGATAGCAATCAGCCCCAGCATTTT	CASNRVDSNQPQHF
TRBV5-5	14	TRBJ1-6	.	few	TGTGCCAGCAGCCCCGGGACTGCCGATTCACCCCTCCACTTT	CASSPGTADSPLHF
TRBV5-6	14	TRBJ2-3	.	.	TGTGCCAGCAGCCAAGGACTGCCCCCAGATACGCAGTATTTT	CASSQGLPPDTQYF
TRBV4-2	16	TRBJ1-5	.	many	TGTGCCAGCAGCCAAGATAGAGGGAGGCGCAATCAGCCCCAGCATTTT	CASSQDRGRRNQPQHF
TRBV14	14	TRBJ2-3	TRBD1	few	TGTGCCAGCAGCCCATACAAAGACAGGGGGAGGAAATATTTT	CASSPYKDRGRKYF
TRBV29-1	13	TRBJ2-1	TRBD2	few	TGCAGCGTTGAATACCGAACTAGCGGGAAGCAGTTCTTC	CSVEYRTSGKQFF
TRBV7-2	13	TRBJ2-7	TRBD1	.	TGTGCCAGCAGCCAGAACAGGGGTGACGAGCAGTACTTC	CASSQNRGDEQYF
TRBV6-5	12	TRBJ2-7	.	.	TGTGCCAGCAGGACAGACCGCTACGAGCAGTACTTC	CASRTDRYEQYF
TRBV5-1	14	TRBJ1-4	.	many	TGCGCCAGCAGCGCGGACAGTAATAATGAAAAACTGTTTTTT	CASSADSNNEKLFF
TRBV4-1	15	TRBJ1-2	.	.	TGCGCCAGCAGCCAAGATGGCACCGCGTCTGATGGCTACACCTTC	CASSQDGTASDGYTF
TRBV7-8	17	TRBJ2-3	.	few	TGTGCCAGCAGCTTAGCCCCCGAGGGCTGGGGCACAGATACGCAGTATTTT	CASSLAPEGWGTDTQYF
TRBV4-3	16	TRBJ1-6	.	.	TGCGCCAGCAGCCAAGATCTTAGGGGCAGGGGTTCACCCCTCCACTTT	CASSQDLRGRGSPLHF
TRBV21-1	16	TRBJ2-5	.	few	TGTGCCAGCAGCAAAGATCCCCTACGGGGGGGAGAGACCCAGTACTTC	CASSKDPLRGGETQYF
TRBV20-1	14	TRBJ2-3	.	.	TGCAGTGCCCGGGGGCCTAGCCGAGCAGATACGCAGTATTTT	CSARGPSRADTQYF
TRBV12-3/TRBV12-4	13	TRBJ2-5	.	many	TGTGCCAGCAGTTTAGCAGGGAGGGAGACCCAGTACTTC	CASSLAGRETQYF
TRBV20-1	15	TRBJ2-7	TRBD2	few	TGCAGTGCCACCTCTCTAGCGGGAGGTTCCTACGAGCAGTACTTC	CSATSLAGGSYEQYF
TRBV10-3	13	TRBJ2-1	.	.	TGTGCCATCAGTGAGTCGATGTCGGGGGAGCAGTTCTTC	CAISESMSGEQFF
TRBV7-9	14	TRBJ2-7	.	.	TGTGCCAGCAGCTTAGCAGGGAGTGTGGGCGAGCAGTACTTC	CASSLAGSVGEQYF
TRBV6-5	14	TRBJ2-4	.	.	TGTGCCAGCAGTTACTCGACCGTCGGAAACATTCAGTACTTC	CASSYSTVGNIQYF
TRBV27	16	TRBJ2-1	.	once	TGTGCCAGCAGTTCTATCGGCGGTGGCTCCTACAATGAGCAGTTATTC	CASSSIGGGSYNEQLF
TRBV5-6	15	TRBJ1-1	.	.	TGTGCCAGCAGCTTTCTACAGACGAAGAACACTGAAGCTTTCTTT	CASSFLQTKNTEAFF
TRBV6-1	14	TRBJ1-1	.	many	TGTGCCAGCAGTGAGAGACCTATGAACACTGAAGCTTTCTTT	CASSERPMNTEAFF
TRBV5-1	15	TRBJ2-5	.	many	TGCGCCAGCAGCCTTAGCGGACCTAATCGAGAGACCCAGTACTTC	CASSLSGPNRETQYF
TRBV12-3/TRBV12-4	12	TRBJ2-7	.	.	TGTGCCAGCAGTTCTGGCGCCCACGAGCAGTACTTC	CASSSGAHEQYF
TRBV20-1	12	TRBJ1-2	.	.	TGCAGTGCTAGGCAGACCTCCTATGGCTACACCTTC	CSARQTSYGYTF
TRBV29-1	13	TRBJ2-3	.	.	TGCAGCGCCTTACTCGGGAGCACAGATACGCAGTATTTT	CSALLGSTDTQYF
TRBV5-1	15	TRBJ2-7	TRBD2	.	TGCGCCAGCAGCCCAAAAGCGGGGACTGCCTACGAGCAGTACTTC	CASSPKAGTAYEQYF
TRBV20-1	15	TRBJ2-3	.	few	TGCAGTGCTAGAGATAGAGGGCTGCCTGTGGATACGCAGTATTTT	CSARDRGLPVDTQYF
TRBV9	14	TRBJ1-6	.	few	TGTGCCAGCAGCGTAGCAGGGCTCAATTCACCCCTCCACTTT	CASSVAGLNSPLHF
TRBV29-1	14	TRBJ1-1	TRBD1	few	TGCAGCGTTGGGGGACAGGGAGGGAACACTGAAGCTTTCTTT	CSVGGQGGNTEAFF
TRBV11-2	14	TRBJ1-4	.	few	TGTGCCACCGGGGGGGGGCTCACTAATGAAAAACTGTTTTTT	CATGGGLTNEKLFF
TRBV6-5	15	TRBJ1-1	TRBD1	many	TGTGCCAGCAGTTACTCAAAGAGACAGGGGGCGAAAGTTTTCTTT	CASSYSKRQGAKVFF
TRBV15	14	TRBJ2-5	TRBD1	.	TGTGCCACCAGCCCGGGACAGGGGCGAGAGACCCAGTACTTC	CATSPGQGRETQYF
TRBV10-3	12	TRBJ1-6	.	many	TGTGCCATCGGCAGGGATGATTCACCCCTCCACTTT	CAIGRDDSPLHF
TRBV5-1	12	TRBJ2-7	.	.	TGCGCCAGCAGCAAAACGCTAGACGAGCAGTACTTC	CASSKTLDEQYF
TRBV20-1	13	TRBJ1-2	.	few	TGCAGTGCAAAGGGTGGGACAAGTTATGGCTACACCTTC	CSAKGGTSYGYTF
TRBV10-3	13	TRBJ1-5	.	few	TGTGCCATCAGTGAGGGGCCTGAACGACCCCAGCATTTT	CAISEGPERPQHF
TRBV2	12	TRBJ1-4	.	.	TGTGCCCACCGGGGCAGGGACGAAAAACTGTTTTTT	CAHRGRDEKLFF
TRBV11-2	19	TRBJ1-5	.	few	TGTGCCAGCAGCTTGTTTCAGCCTGAGGCGTCATTAAGCAATCAGCCCCAGCATTTT	CASSLFQPEASLSNQPQHF
TRBV3-1	19	TRBJ1-1	TRBD1	.	TGTGCCAGCAGCCAAGATTTTGGACAGGGGATTAGGATGAACACTGAAGCTTTCTTT	CASSQDFGQGIRMNTEAFF
TRBV2	16	TRBJ1-2	.	.	TGTGCCAGCAGTGGGAGGGGCTTCGTAATTAACTATGGCTACACCTTC	CASSGRGFVINYGYTF
TRBV20-1	15	TRBJ2-7	.	.	TGCAGTGCTAGAGTACAGGACAAGGCCCTCTACGAGCAGTACTTC	CSARVQDKALYEQYF